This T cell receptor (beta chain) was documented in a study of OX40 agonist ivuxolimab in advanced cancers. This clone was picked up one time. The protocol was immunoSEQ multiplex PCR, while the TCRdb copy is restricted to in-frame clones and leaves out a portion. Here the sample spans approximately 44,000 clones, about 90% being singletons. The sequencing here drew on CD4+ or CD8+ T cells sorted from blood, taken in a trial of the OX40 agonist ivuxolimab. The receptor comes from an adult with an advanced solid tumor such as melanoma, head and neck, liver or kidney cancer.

CDR3 in amino acids: CASSPGLVGTGELFF. The CDR3 bases are TGTGCCAGCAGCCCAGGACTAGTAGGCACCGGGGAGCTGTTTTTT. The chain combines TRBV5-4 with TRBJ2-2; 7 bases fit TRBD2. CDR3 length: 15 amino acids. Trimming cost V 4 bases and J 4 bases; bases outside gene matches: 7. Germline V gene data show CDR1 as SGHNT and CDR2 as YYREEE (reference sequence).